This entry concerns a single T cell receptor beta chain. The data were taken from a study of radiation and T cells in renal cell carcinoma. Time point defined: blood 4 weeks post-SBRT, at nephrectomy. Specified treatment: 15 Gy SBRT to primary tumor, nephrectomy 4 weeks later. Libraries were prepared by immunoSEQ multiplex PCR; TCRdb keeps only in-frame clonotypes and omits some of them. The sample carries more than 120,000 clones, approximately 86% recorded once. The CDR3 consists of 17 residues. Germline V gene data show CDR1 as SGHRS and CDR2 as YFSETQ. V lost 4 bases and J lost 0; bases outside the gene matches: 12.

The gene calls are TRBV5-1 and TRBJ1-2, with TRBD1 matching over 7 bases. This TCR derives from a woman in her forties or fifties with renal cell carcinoma. The specimen comprised blood, sampled from a patient whose treatment included radiotherapy and nephrectomy. CDR3 region: CASSPGGTEETNYGYTF. Here the CDR3 DNA reads TGCGCCAGCAGCCCGGGAGGGACAGAGGAGACTAACTATGGCTACACCTTC.